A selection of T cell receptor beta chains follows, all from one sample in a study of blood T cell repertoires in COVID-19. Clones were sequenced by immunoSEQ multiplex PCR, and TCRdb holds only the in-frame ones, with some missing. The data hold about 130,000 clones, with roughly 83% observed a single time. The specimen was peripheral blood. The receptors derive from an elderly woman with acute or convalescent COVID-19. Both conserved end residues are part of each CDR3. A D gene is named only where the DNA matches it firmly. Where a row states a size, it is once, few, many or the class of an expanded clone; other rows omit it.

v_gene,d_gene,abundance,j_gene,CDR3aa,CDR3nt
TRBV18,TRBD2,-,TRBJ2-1,CASSSGGVNEQFF,TGTGCCAGCTCCAGCGGGGGGGTAAATGAGCAGTTCTTC
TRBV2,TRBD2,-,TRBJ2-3,CASSELASGGADTQYF,TGTGCCAGCAGTGAGTTGGCTAGCGGGGGGGCAGATACGCAGTATTTT
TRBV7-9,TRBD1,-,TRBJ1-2,CASSLRTGGYTF,TGTGCCAGCAGCTTACGGACAGGTGGCTACACCTTC
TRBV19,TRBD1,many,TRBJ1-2,CASSIAGTGINGYTF,TGTGCCAGTAGTATAGCCGGGACAGGGATCAATGGCTACACCTTC
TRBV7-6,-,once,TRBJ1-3,CASSQQGLGGNTIYF,TGTGCCAGCAGTCAGCAGGGTTTGGGGGGAAACACCATATATTTT
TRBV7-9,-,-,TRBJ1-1,CASSATVDTEAFF,TGTGCCAGCAGCGCTACAGTGGACACTGAAGCTTTCTTT
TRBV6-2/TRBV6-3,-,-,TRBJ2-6,CASSPRGVLTF,TGTGCCAGCAGCCCACGGGGCGTCCTGACTTTC
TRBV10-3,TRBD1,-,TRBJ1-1,CAISDSLWGTGRNTEAFF,TGTGCCATCAGTGACTCCTTATGGGGGACAGGGAGGAACACTGAAGCTTTCTTT
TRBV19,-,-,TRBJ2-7,CASSIVRGYEQYF,TGTGCCAGTAGTATCGTAAGGGGTTACGAGCAGTACTTC
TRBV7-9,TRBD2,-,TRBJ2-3,CASSLAGTRPDTQYF,TGTGCCAGCAGCTTAGCGGGGACTAGACCAGATACGCAGTATTTT
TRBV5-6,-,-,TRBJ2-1,CASSLVRYSGRNEQFF,TGTGCCAGCAGCTTGGTACGGTATTCGGGGAGGAATGAGCAGTTCTTC
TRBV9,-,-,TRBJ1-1,CASSPIRGVNTEAFF,TGTGCCAGCAGCCCCATCAGGGGCGTGAACACTGAAGCTTTCTTT
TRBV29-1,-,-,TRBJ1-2,CSVGGKNDYGYTF,TGCAGCGTTGGAGGGAAAAATGACTATGGCTACACCTTC
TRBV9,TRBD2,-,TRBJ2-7,CASSGPSGGTHYEQYF,TGTGCCAGCAGCGGCCCTAGCGGGGGGACCCACTACGAGCAGTACTTC
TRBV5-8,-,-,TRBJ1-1,CASSLWQNTEAFF,TGTGCCAGCAGCTTGTGGCAGAACACTGAAGCTTTCTTT
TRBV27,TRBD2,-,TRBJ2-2,CASSPGLAGVPNTGELFF,TGTGCCAGCAGCCCGGGACTAGCGGGGGTACCGAACACCGGGGAGCTGTTTTTT
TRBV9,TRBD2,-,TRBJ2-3,CASSRGVQTDTQYF,TGTGCCAGCAGCCGGGGGGTCCAAACGGATACGCAGTATTTT
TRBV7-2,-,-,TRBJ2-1,CASTTMGAGNEQFF,TGTGCCAGCACCACAATGGGGGCGGGTAATGAGCAGTTCTTC
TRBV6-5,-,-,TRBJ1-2,CASSETDFYGYTF,TGTGCCAGCAGCGAGACAGACTTTTATGGCTACACCTTC
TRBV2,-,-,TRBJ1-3,CASRAGERNTIYF,TGTGCCAGTAGGGCAGGGGAGAGAAACACCATATATTTT
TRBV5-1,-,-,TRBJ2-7,CASSFHPGQGQYEQYF,TGCGCCAGCAGCTTTCATCCGGGACAAGGTCAATACGAGCAGTACTTC
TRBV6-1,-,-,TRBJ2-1,CASSETPYNEQFF,TGTGCCAGCAGTGAAACTCCCTACAATGAGCAGTTCTTC